One and the same sample provided the 3 T cell receptor beta chains below, sequenced in a study of blood T cell repertoires in COVID-19. Only in-frame clones appear in the TCRdb table, and some are missing; sequencing was by immunoSEQ multiplex PCR. Altogether around 100,000 clones are present, around two thirds being singletons, with the ten largest covering 3.9%. Input material: peripheral blood. The receptors shown here come from a man between 65 and 85 years old with COVID-19, enrolled during active disease.

This clone appeared a few times. The chain employs TRBV5-1 and TRBJ2-1; D gene ambiguous. The CDR3 length is 15 residues. Trimming left V 4 bases short and J 4 bases short, with 15 bases between. Per germline, CDR1 SGHRS and CDR2 YFSETQ. This CDR3 reads CASSPAPLGYNEQFF. CDR3 coding DNA: TGCGCCAGCAGCCCGGCCCCCCTCGGGTACAATGAGCAGTTCTTC.

The chain carries TRBV20-1 and TRBJ1-5, with 7 nucleotides matching TRBD1. CDR3 length equals 15 residues. Germline V gene sequence: CDR1 DFQATT, CDR2 SNEGSKA (reference sequence). J gave up 7 bases and V 3 bases, and 12 bases lay outside the gene matches. CDR3 coding DNA: TGCAGTGCTAGTGATACAGCGACAGGGAGCCAGCCCCAGCATTTT. Amino acid sequence: CSASDTATGSQPQHF.

This chain links TRBV12-3 or TRBV12-4 with TRBJ2-3; D may be TRBD2 (6 bases). The V end was cut by 0 bases, the J end by 11 bases, with 12 bases between. The CDR3 loop spans 13 amino acids. CDR3 sequence: CASSLARDLEQYF. Here the CDR3 DNA reads TGTGCCAGCAGTTTAGCTAGGGACTTGGAGCAGTATTTT.